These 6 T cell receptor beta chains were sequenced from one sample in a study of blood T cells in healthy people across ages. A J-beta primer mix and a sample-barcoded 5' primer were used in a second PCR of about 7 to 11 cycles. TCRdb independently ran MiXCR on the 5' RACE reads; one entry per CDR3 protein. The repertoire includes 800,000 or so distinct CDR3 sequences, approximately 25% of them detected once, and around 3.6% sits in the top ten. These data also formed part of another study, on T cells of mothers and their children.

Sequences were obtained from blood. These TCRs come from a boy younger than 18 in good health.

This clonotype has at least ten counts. In DNA form, the CDR3 reads TGTGCCAGCAGGAGGGGACCCCAAGAGACCCAGTACTTC. Protein sequence: CASRRGPQETQYF. V gene TRBV7-3 combines with J gene TRBJ2-5; the D call may be TRBD1 or TRBD2 (5 bases each). Germline V lookup: CDR1 SGHTA, CDR2 FQGTGA. This CDR3 has 13 residues. V was clipped by 6 bases and J by 1 base, with 9 bases between them. Complete variable domain (other parts from reference TRBV7-3 and TRBJ2-5): GAGVSQTPSNKVTEKGKYVELRCDPISGHTALYWYRQSLGQGPEFLIYFQGTGAADDSGLPNDRFFAVRPEGSVSTLKIQRTERGDSAVYLCASRRGPQETQYFGPGTRLLVL.

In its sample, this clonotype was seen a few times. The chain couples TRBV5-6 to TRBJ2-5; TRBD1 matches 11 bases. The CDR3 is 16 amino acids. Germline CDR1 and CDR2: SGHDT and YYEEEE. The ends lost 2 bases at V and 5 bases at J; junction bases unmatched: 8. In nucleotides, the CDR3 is TGTGCCAGCAGCTTCAAGGGACAGGGGGTTTCGGAGACCCAGTACTTC. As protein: CASSFKGQGVSETQYF. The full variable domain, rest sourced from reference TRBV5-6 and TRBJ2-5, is DAGVTQSPTHLIKTRGQQVTLRCSPKSGHDTVSWYQQALGQGPQFIFQYYEEEERQRGNFPDRFSGHQFPNYSSELNVNALLLGDSALYLCASSFKGQGVSETQYFGPGTRLLVL.

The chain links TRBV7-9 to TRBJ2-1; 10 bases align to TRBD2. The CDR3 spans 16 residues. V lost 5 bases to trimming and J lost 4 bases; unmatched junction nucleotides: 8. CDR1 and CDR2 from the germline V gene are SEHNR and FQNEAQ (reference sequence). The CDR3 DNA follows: TGTGCCAGCAGCCGACTTAAGCGGGGGGGGTACAATGAGCAGTTCTTC. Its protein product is CASSRLKRGGYNEQFF.

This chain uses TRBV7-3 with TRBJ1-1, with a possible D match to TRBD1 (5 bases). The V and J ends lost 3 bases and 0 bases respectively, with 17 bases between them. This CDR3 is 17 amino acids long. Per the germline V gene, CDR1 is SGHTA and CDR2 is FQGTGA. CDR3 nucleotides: TGTGCCAGCAGCTTTAGTGACAGCAGAATACTGAACACTGAAGCTTTCTTT. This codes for CASSFSDSRILNTEAFF.

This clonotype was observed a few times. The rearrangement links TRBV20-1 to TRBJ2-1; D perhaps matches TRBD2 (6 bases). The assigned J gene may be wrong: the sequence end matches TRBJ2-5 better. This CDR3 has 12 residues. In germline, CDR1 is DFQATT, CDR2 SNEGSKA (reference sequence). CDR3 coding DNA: TGCAGTGCTCCTAAGGGGAGGGAGACCCAGTACTTC. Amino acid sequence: CSAPKGRETQYF.

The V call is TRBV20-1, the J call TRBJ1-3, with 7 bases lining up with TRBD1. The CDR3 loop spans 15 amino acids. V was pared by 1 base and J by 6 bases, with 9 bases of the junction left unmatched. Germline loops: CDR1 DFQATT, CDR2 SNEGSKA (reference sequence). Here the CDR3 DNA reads TGCAGTGCTAGAGCGGGGGCAGGGGGGATAAACACCATATATTTT. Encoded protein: CSARAGAGGINTIYF.